The 29 T cell receptor beta chains given below trace back to one sample, sequenced in a study of STAT5B mutations in CD4+ large granular lymphocyte leukemia. Sequencing used immunoSEQ multiplex PCR; TCRdb keeps in-frame clones, though not all of them. There are about 32,000 clones in the sample; about 82% occur only once, and around 4% lies in the top ten. Sequencing was carried out using CD4+ T cells from blood buffy coats. These TCRs come from a human donor in good health.

The CDR3 here is CASMGRINQPQHF. As DNA, the CDR3 is TGTGCCAGTATGGGACGGATCAATCAGCCCCAGCATTTT. The rearrangement links TRBV19 to TRBJ1-5; a possible D gene is TRBD1 (5 bases). The ends were cut back, 7 bases at V and 3 bases at J, with 10 bases in the middle. The CDR3 spans 13 residues. Germline V gene data show CDR1 as LNHDA and CDR2 as SQIVND (reference sequence).

The genes are TRBV6-4 and TRBJ2-3; 7 bases agree with TRBD1. Trimming removed 6 bases from V and 0 bases from J; junction bases left unmatched: 6. Germline-derived CDR1 and CDR2 are MRHNA and SNTAGT. This CDR3 is 15 amino acids long. The CDR3: CASSEGTASTDTQYF. CDR3 nucleotide sequence: TGTGCCAGCAGCGAGGGGACAGCTAGCACAGATACGCAGTATTTT.

This chain uses TRBV18 with TRBJ2-7, with 7 bases that match TRBD2. Germline V CDR1 and CDR2: KGHSH, LQKENI. The V and J ends lost 2 bases and 6 bases, in that order; junction bases with no gene match: 4. The CDR3 has 13 residues. CDR3 residues: CASSPGVAGEQYF. CDR3 nucleotides: TGTGCCAGCTCACCAGGGGTAGCGGGCGAGCAGTACTTC.

This chain links TRBV4-3 with TRBJ2-3; the D is unclear. The CDR3 consists of 13 residues. V was clipped by 0 bases and J by 7 bases, with 8 bases between them. Germline CDR1 LGHNA, CDR2 YSLEER. CDR3 amino acids: CASSQDLANTQYF. The CDR3 region has the DNA TGCGCCAGCAGCCAAGATCTGGCTAATACGCAGTATTTT.

This sequence joins TRBV7-8 and TRBJ2-1, with 12 bases fitting TRBD2. Germline V lookup: CDR1 SGHVS, CDR2 FQNEAQ. The CDR3 runs 15 residues. V was pared by 0 bases and J by 9 bases, with 3 bases of the junction left unmatched. The CDR3 region is CASSLALAGGPEQFF. The DNA for the CDR3 is TGTGCCAGCAGCTTAGCACTAGCGGGAGGCCCTGAGCAGTTCTTC.

The CDR3 DNA follows: TGTGCCAGCAGCCCAAACAGGGGCGAGGCCCTCTCTGGAAACACCATATATTTT. Its protein is CASSPNRGEALSGNTIYF. The V and J genes are TRBV9 and TRBJ1-3, with TRBD1 matching over 7 bases. Germline CDR1 SGDLS, CDR2 YYNGEE. This CDR3 is built from 18 residues. V trimming: 4 bases; J trimming: 0 bases; junction bases outside the gene matches: 13. The variable domain in full, with the rest retrieved from reference TRBV9 and TRBJ1-3, is DSGVTQTPKHLITATGQRVTLRCSPRSGDLSVYWYQQSLDQGLQFLIQYYNGEERAKGNILERFSAQQFPDLHSELNLSSLELGDSALYFCASSPNRGEALSGNTIYFGEGSWLTVV.

V is TRBV7-2 and J is TRBJ2-1, with 11 positions matching TRBD2. The CDR3 is 17 residues long. CDR1 SGHTA and CDR2 FQGNSA come from the germline V gene. With 5 bases clipped from V and 7 bases from J, the junction kept 13 bases outside the gene matches. As DNA, the CDR3 is TGTGCCAGCAGCGCCGGTTTCGGGACTAGCGGAACGAATGAGCAGTTCTTC. It translates to CASSAGFGTSGTNEQFF.

This sequence joins TRBV6-5 and TRBJ1-5; D unresolved. The germline V gene has CDR1 MNHEY and CDR2 SVGAGI. Trimming cost V 6 bases and J 6 bases, with 9 bases left between them. The CDR3 contains 12 residues. CDR3 DNA sequence: TGTGCCAGCAGCAGCAGAGGTCAGCCCCAGCATTTT. Protein: CASSSRGQPQHF.

The rearrangement uses TRBV18 and TRBJ2-3; 8 bases map to TRBD1. This CDR3 is built from 15 residues. The germline CDR1 and CDR2 sequences are KGHSH and LQKENI. Unmatched junction bases numbered 9, after V lost 6 bases and J lost 4 bases. CDR3 sequence reads: CASSSGQGGADTQYF. For the CDR3, the DNA is TGTGCCAGCTCTTCTGGACAGGGTGGAGCAGATACGCAGTATTTT.

With respect to this clone: The limits of the CDR3 on the DNA are not certain, so only TCRdb's listed CDR3 is given. The gene calls are TRBV28 and TRBJ2-5. CDR1 and CDR2 (germline): MDHEN, SYDVKM. The CDR3 contains 12 residues when both ends are counted. The CDR3 loop is CASSYFGETQYF.

The chain combines TRBV28 with TRBJ2-5; D not certain. Trimming pared 1 base from V and 4 bases from J, leaving 4 bases between. CDR3 length: 12 residues. Germline values: CDR1 MDHEN, CDR2 SYDVKM. Here the CDR3 reads CASSLSGETQYF. CDR3 DNA: TGTGCCAGCAGTTTATCGGGAGAGACCCAGTACTTC.

The chain carries TRBV27 and TRBJ2-5; 8 positions match TRBD2. Germline V gives CDR1 MNHEY, CDR2 SMNVEV (reference sequence). V trimming: 3 bases; J trimming: 5 bases; junction bases outside the gene matches: 11. CDR3 length: 16 residues. The CDR3 region has the DNA TGTGCCAGCAGTTTCTTGGGCAGCGGGAGTCGGGAGACCCAGTACTTC. Translating it yields CASSFLGSGSRETQYF.

V gene TRBV9 combines with J gene TRBJ2-3, with TRBD2 identical over 9 bases. Per the germline V gene, CDR1 is SGDLS and CDR2 is YYNGEE. CDR3 length: 15 amino acids. V lost 0 bases to trimming and J lost 4 bases; unmatched junction nucleotides: 3. CDR3 residues: CASSVDRGGADTQYF. The CDR3 nucleotides are TGTGCCAGCAGCGTAGATCGCGGGGGGGCAGATACGCAGTATTTT.

This clone was observed a handful of times. This CDR3 is CASSIQGPYEQYF. In nucleotides, the CDR3 is TGTGCCAGTAGTATTCAGGGACCCTACGAGCAGTACTTC. This sequence joins TRBV19 and TRBJ2-7; the D call may be TRBD1 or TRBD2 (5 bases each). Germline values: CDR1 LNHDA, CDR2 SQIVND (reference sequence). This CDR3 has 13 residues. Trimming pared 3 bases from V and 2 bases from J, leaving 8 bases between.

The chain recombines TRBV7-3 with TRBJ2-7, with 7 bases lining up with TRBD1. Germline V lookup: CDR1 SGHTA, CDR2 FQGTGA. There are 13 residues in the CDR3. J lost 6 bases, V lost 5 bases, and 7 bases had no gene match. The CDR3 loop reads CASSRGQQFEQYF. The CDR3 DNA reads as TGTGCCAGCAGCCGGGGACAGCAGTTCGAGCAGTACTTC. The entire variable domain, with the rest obtained from reference TRBV7-3 and TRBJ2-7, is as follows: GAGVSQTPSNKVTEKGKYVELRCDPISGHTALYWYRQSLGQGPEFLIYFQGTGAADDSGLPNDRFFAVRPEGSVSTLKIQRTERGDSAVYLCASSRGQQFEQYFGPGTRLTVT.

The rearrangement links TRBV30 to TRBJ2-5; 10 positions agree with TRBD1. Trimming cost V 2 bases and J 4 bases; bases outside gene matches: 4. CDR1 and CDR2 from the germline V gene are GTSNPN and SVGIG (reference sequence). This CDR3 region has 14 residues. CDR3 sequence: CAWSRTGGRETQYF. The CDR3 nucleotides read TGTGCCTGGAGTCGGACAGGGGGTAGAGAGACCCAGTACTTC.

J is TRBJ2-2 and V is TRBV11-3, with 7 bases identical to TRBD2. The CDR3 consists of 18 residues. With V trimmed by 0 bases and J by 5 bases, 12 bases remained unmatched. CDR1 and CDR2 (germline): SGHNT, YENEEA. The CDR3 DNA reads TGTGCCAGCAGCTTAGATGGCCATCATAGGGAGGGAACCGGGGAGCTGTTTTTT. This sequence encodes CASSLDGHHREGTGELFF.

The chain joins TRBV5-4 to TRBJ2-5; a possible D gene is TRBD2 (6 bases). The V end was cut by 0 bases, the J end by 3 bases, with 9 bases between. The V gene's germline CDR1 is SGHNT and CDR2 YYREEE (reference sequence). The CDR3 consists of 14 residues. The CDR3 DNA follows: TGTGCCAGCAGCTTGGGTGTAGCGGAAGAGACCCAGTACTTC. As protein: CASSLGVAEETQYF.

The chain uses TRBV19 and TRBJ2-1, with 11 nucleotides matching TRBD2. CDR1 LNHDA and CDR2 SQIVND come from the germline V gene (reference sequence). The CDR3 consists of 14 residues. V lost 7 bases, J lost 8 bases, and 7 bases stayed unmatched. CDR3 protein: CASTRLAGRHEQFF. The CDR3 DNA reads TGTGCCAGTACCCGACTAGCGGGACGCCATGAGCAGTTCTTC.

This rearrangement joins TRBV27 to TRBJ2-3; D unclear. This CDR3 has 14 residues. The V end was cut by 4 bases, the J end by 0 bases, with 8 bases between. CDR1 MNHEY and CDR2 SMNVEV come from the germline V gene (reference sequence). The CDR3 loop reads CASSYGGSTDTQYF. The DNA for the CDR3 is TGTGCCAGCAGTTACGGCGGAAGCACAGATACGCAGTATTTT.

The count of this clone is one. The rearrangement links TRBV7-9 to TRBJ1-3, with D possibly matching TRBD1 (5 bases). Germline loops: CDR1 SEHNR, CDR2 FQNEAQ (reference sequence). The CDR3 is 14 amino acids. Trimming took off 4 bases at V and 2 bases at J, with 9 bases between the two ends. CDR3 DNA sequence: TGTGCCAGCAGCTCTCAGGGCCCTGGAAACACCATATATTTT. Protein product: CASSSQGPGNTIYF.

This chain uses TRBV15 with TRBJ2-7, with D perhaps assigned TRBD1 or TRBD2 (5 bases each). Trimming shortened V by 8 bases and J by 2 bases, and 10 bases separated the two germline ends. The CDR3 runs 12 residues. Germline V CDR1 and CDR2: LNHNV, YYDKDF (reference sequence). This chain's CDR3 is CATGDRTYEQYF. The CDR3 DNA reads TGTGCCACCGGGGACCGTACCTACGAGCAGTACTTC. Together with reference TRBV15 and TRBJ2-7, the CDR3 gives the full variable domain: DAMVIQNPRYQVTQFGKPVTLSCSQTLNHNVMYWYQQKSSQAPKLLFHYYDKDFNNEADTPDNFQSRRPNTSFCFLDIRSPGLGDTAMYLCATGDRTYEQYFGPGTRLTVT.

CDR3 DNA sequence: TGTGCCAGCTCACCACAACCCCCCAGGAGCAATGAGCAGTTCTTC. Translating it yields CASSPQPPRSNEQFF. The rearrangement links TRBV18 to TRBJ2-1; D not certain. Trimming removed 1 base from V and 6 bases from J, with 13 bases in between. The germline V gene encodes CDR1 KGHSH and CDR2 LQKENI. The CDR3 extends over 15 amino acids.

The rearrangement links TRBV10-1 to TRBJ2-7; D is uncertain. This CDR3 has 12 residues. CDR1 WNHNN and CDR2 SYGVQD come from the germline V gene (reference sequence). V was trimmed by 4 bases and J by 7 bases, leaving 11 bases between them. DNA of the CDR3: TGCGCCAGCAGTGTCGGTGTAGGTGAGCAGTACTTC. Translated, it gives CASSVGVGEQYF.

This clone has a single count. This chain connects TRBV5-6 to TRBJ2-6, with 8 bases that match TRBD1. Germline CDR1 reads SGHDT; CDR2 reads YYEEEE. CDR3 length: 17 amino acids. With V trimmed by 4 bases and J by 0 bases, 6 bases remained unmatched. For the CDR3, the DNA is TGTGCCAGCAGCAGCGGACAGGGCCTCTCTGGGGCCAACGTCCTGACTTTC. It translates to CASSSGQGLSGANVLTF.

V is TRBV2 and J is TRBJ2-5, with TRBD2 matching 10 bases. This CDR3 comprises 15 residues. Germline trimming cut 8 bases from V and 8 bases from J; bases unmatched to any gene: 14. CDR1 SNHLY and CDR2 FYNNEI come from the germline V gene. Here the CDR3 reads CASLRTSGQGGTQYF. CDR3 in DNA: TGTGCCAGCTTACGGACTAGCGGCCAGGGGGGCACCCAGTACTTC.

V and J are TRBV5-1 and TRBJ2-7, with D perhaps assigned TRBD1 or TRBD2 (5 bases each). The length of the CDR3 is 16 residues. The V end lost 2 bases, the J end lost 0 bases, and 15 bases lay between the germline ends. Germline V gene data show CDR1 as SGHRS and CDR2 as YFSETQ. The CDR3, as DNA: TGCGCCAGCAGCTTACTCGGGACCGAGTACTCCTACGAGCAGTACTTC. Translation gives CASSLLGTEYSYEQYF.

The V and J genes are TRBV15 and TRBJ1-2, with a possible D match to TRBD1 (5 bases). CDR1 is LNHNV and CDR2 is YYDKDF in the germline V gene (reference sequence). The ends were cut back, 5 bases at V and 8 bases at J, with 18 bases in the middle. The CDR3 runs to 14 residues. DNA for the CDR3: TGTGCCACCAGCTCTCCACCGGCAGGGACCGGCTACACCTTC. Amino acid sequence: CATSSPPAGTGYTF.

J is TRBJ2-2 and V is TRBV5-4; D is unresolved. CDR3 length: 12 residues. Germline V gene sequence: CDR1 SGHNT, CDR2 YYREEE (reference sequence). V dropped 2 bases and J dropped 6 bases, with 5 bases sitting between them. CDR3: CASSFPPGELFF. DNA for the CDR3: TGTGCCAGCAGCTTTCCCCCCGGGGAGCTGTTTTTT.